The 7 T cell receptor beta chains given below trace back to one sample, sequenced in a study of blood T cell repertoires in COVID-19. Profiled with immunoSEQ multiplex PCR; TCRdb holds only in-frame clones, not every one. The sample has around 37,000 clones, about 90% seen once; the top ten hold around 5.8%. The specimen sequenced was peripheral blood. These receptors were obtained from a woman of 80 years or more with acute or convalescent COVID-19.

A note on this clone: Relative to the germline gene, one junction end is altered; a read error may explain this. CDR3 region: CASSQLDWRGNTIYF. CDR3 DNA: TGTGCTAGCAGCCAACTCGACTGGAGGGGAAACACCATATATTTT. The chain is built from TRBV7-7 and TRBJ1-3; D remains unclear. The CDR3 runs 15 residues. Germline CDR1 and CDR2: SSHAT and FNYEAQ (reference sequence).

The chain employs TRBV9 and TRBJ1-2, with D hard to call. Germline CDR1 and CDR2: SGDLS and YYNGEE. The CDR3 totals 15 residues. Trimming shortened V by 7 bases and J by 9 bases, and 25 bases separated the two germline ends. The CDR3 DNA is TGTGCCAGCGCCCGGCGCGGGAAGACCGTCAATAGCTACACCTTC. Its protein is CASARRGKTVNSYTF.

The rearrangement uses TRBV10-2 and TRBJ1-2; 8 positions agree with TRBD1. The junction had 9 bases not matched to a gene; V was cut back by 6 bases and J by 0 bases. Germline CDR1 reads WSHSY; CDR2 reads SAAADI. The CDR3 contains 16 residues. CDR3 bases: TGCGCCAGCAGATTTGGACAGGGCCTCGCTAACTATGGCTACACCTTC. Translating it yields CASRFGQGLANYGYTF.

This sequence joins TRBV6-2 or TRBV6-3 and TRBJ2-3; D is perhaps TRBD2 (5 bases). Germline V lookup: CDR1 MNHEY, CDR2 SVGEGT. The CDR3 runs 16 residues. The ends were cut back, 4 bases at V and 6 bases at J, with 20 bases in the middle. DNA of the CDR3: TGTGCCAGCAGTTTCACACTAGGTTTTGCGGCGGATACGCAGTATTTT. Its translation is CASSFTLGFAADTQYF.

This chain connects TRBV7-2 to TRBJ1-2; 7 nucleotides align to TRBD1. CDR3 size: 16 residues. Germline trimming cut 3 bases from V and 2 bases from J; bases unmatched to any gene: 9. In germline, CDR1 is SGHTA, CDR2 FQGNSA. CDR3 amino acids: CASSLRSGTANYGYTF. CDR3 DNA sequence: TGTGCCAGCAGCTTGAGGTCCGGGACAGCGAACTATGGCTACACCTTC.

This chain's CDR3 is CASSRDTYQETQYF. The DNA for the CDR3 is TGTGCCAGCAGCAGGGACACCTACCAAGAGACCCAGTACTTC. The J gene is TRBJ2-5, the V gene TRBV5-6; D possibly corresponds to TRBD1 (6 bases). The germline V gene has CDR1 SGHDT and CDR2 YYEEEE. V dropped 4 bases and J dropped 0 bases, with 10 bases sitting between them. CDR3 length: 14 amino acids.

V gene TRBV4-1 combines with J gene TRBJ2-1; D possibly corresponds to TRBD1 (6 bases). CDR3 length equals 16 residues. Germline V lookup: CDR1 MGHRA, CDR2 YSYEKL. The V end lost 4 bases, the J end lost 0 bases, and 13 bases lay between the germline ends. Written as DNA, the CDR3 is TGCGCCAGCAGCCCCCGCAGAGGGGGCTCCTACAATGAGCAGTTCTTC. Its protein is CASSPRRGGSYNEQFF.